A selection of T cell receptor beta chains follows, all from one sample in a study of T-cell memory formation after mild COVID-19. Via MiXCR, TCRdb re-called the 5' RACE reads, giving one row per CDR3 protein. Of about 440,000 distinct CDR3 sequences in the sample, around 19% are singletons; the top ten hold 7.5% to 10%. Material for sequencing was PBMCs or a T cell subset sorted from them (not recorded which). These receptors were collected from an adult woman who had mild COVID-19 (a few samples of this study predate the infection). Cell type and time point are not known. Each CDR3 is given with its conserved first and last residue. Fields, in order: V gene, clone size, J gene, D gene, CDR3 protein, CDR3 DNA. A D gene is named only where the DNA matches it firmly. Clone size is given for some rows only: seen once, a few or many times, or a class if the clone is expanded.

TRBV27	few	TRBJ2-5	TRBD2	CASSSSGGAPETQYF	TGTGCCAGCAGTAGTAGCGGGGGGGCCCCGGAGACCCAGTACTTC
TRBV3-1	.	TRBJ1-2	TRBD1	CASSPGDRGNYGYTF	TGTGCCAGCAGCCCGGGGGACAGGGGGAACTATGGCTACACCTTC
TRBV12-3/TRBV12-4	.	TRBJ1-4	.	CASSDGQPGGEKLFF	TGTGCCAGCAGTGACGGACAGCCTGGCGGTGAAAAACTGTTTTTT
TRBV5-1	.	TRBJ2-1	TRBD2	CASSPQRGHEQFF	TGCGCCAGCAGTCCCCAGCGGGGGCATGAGCAGTTCTTC
TRBV2	.	TRBJ2-7	TRBD2	CASGGFLGLAGESGEQYF	TGTGCCAGCGGAGGGTTTTTAGGGCTAGCGGGAGAAAGCGGCGAGCAGTACTTC
TRBV3-1	.	TRBJ1-1	.	CASSVGGAWVNTEAFF	TGTGCCAGCAGCGTTGGAGGGGCGTGGGTGAACACTGAAGCTTTCTTT
TRBV29-1	few	TRBJ2-3	.	CSVLGGREIRDTQYF	TGCAGCGTTCTAGGGGGCCGGGAGATAAGGGATACGCAGTATTTT
TRBV28	.	TRBJ2-3	TRBD2	CASSTRSGRDTQYF	TGTGCCAGCAGTACGAGGAGCGGGAGGGATACGCAGTATTTT
TRBV6-5	.	TRBJ1-1	.	CASRNKGGTEAFF	TGTGCCAGCAGGAACAAAGGAGGCACTGAAGCTTTCTTT
TRBV7-2	.	TRBJ2-1	.	CASSPRNSSSYNEQFF	TGTGCCAGCAGCCCCCGGAACAGCAGCTCCTACAATGAGCAGTTCTTC
TRBV15	few	TRBJ2-1	TRBD2	CATRSGAGTSYNEQFF	TGTGCCACCAGAAGTGGAGCGGGAACCTCCTACAATGAGCAGTTCTTC
TRBV19	once	TRBJ1-5	.	CASYGGFLNQPQHF	TGTGCCAGTTACGGTGGATTTCTAAATCAGCCCCAGCATTTT
TRBV5-4	few	TRBJ2-1	TRBD2	CASSLGAGGNNEQFF	TGTGCCAGCAGCTTGGGAGCGGGGGGCAATAATGAGCAGTTCTTC
TRBV12-3/TRBV12-4	few	TRBJ2-1	.	CASSLEGRGQFF	TGTGCCAGCAGTTTGGAGGGGAGAGGGCAGTTCTTC
TRBV5-1	many	TRBJ2-5	TRBD1	CASGDRGVGETQYF	TGCGCCAGCGGAGACAGGGGAGTAGGAGAGACCCAGTACTTC
TRBV5-1	.	TRBJ2-1	TRBD1	CASSLTGDGEQFF	TGCGCCAGCAGCCTCACAGGGGACGGTGAGCAGTTCTTC
TRBV5-1	.	TRBJ2-3	.	CASSLAGRGSDTQYF	TGCGCCAGCAGCTTGGCGGGTCGGGGATCAGATACGCAGTATTTT
TRBV20-1	few	TRBJ1-1	.	CSASAGMNTEAFF	TGCAGTGCCTCAGCTGGCATGAACACTGAAGCTTTCTTT
TRBV19	once	TRBJ1-2	.	CASSIGGVIANGYTF	TGTGCCAGTAGTATAGGTGGAGTAATAGCGAATGGCTACACCTTC
TRBV5-5	few	TRBJ1-1	.	CASSLASWEGLNTEAFF	TGTGCCAGCAGCTTGGCCTCCTGGGAGGGATTGAACACTGAAGCTTTCTTT
TRBV11-2	.	TRBJ2-3	.	CASSLSPSDTQYF	TGTGCCAGCAGCTTGAGTCCGTCGGATACGCAGTATTTT
TRBV7-6	.	TRBJ2-7	.	CASSLGRGNEQYF	TGTGCCAGCAGCTTGGGTCGGGGGAACGAGCAGTACTTC
TRBV5-5	.	TRBJ1-1	.	CASSLEGWGTEAFF	TGTGCCAGCAGCTTGGAGGGTTGGGGAACTGAAGCTTTCTTT
TRBV11-3	.	TRBJ2-5	TRBD2	CASSSRTSQETQYF	TGTGCCAGCAGCTCCCGGACTAGCCAAGAGACCCAGTACTTC
TRBV5-1	few	TRBJ2-5	.	CASSPGGPRQETQYF	TGCGCCAGCAGCCCGGGGGGCCCAAGGCAAGAGACCCAGTACTTC
TRBV20-1	few	TRBJ2-7	.	CSARGATGLSYEQYF	TGCAGTGCTAGAGGGGCCACAGGGCTATCCTACGAGCAGTACTTC
TRBV10-3	.	TRBJ2-7	TRBD2	CAISESGLASYEQYF	TGTGCCATCAGTGAGTCGGGACTAGCCTCCTACGAGCAGTACTTC
TRBV24-1	few	TRBJ2-1	TRBD1	CATSGSPKVGTASYNEQFF	TGTGCCACCAGTGGTTCCCCTAAAGTCGGGACAGCCTCCTACAATGAGCAGTTCTTC
TRBV7-9	.	TRBJ1-6	.	CASSQTTEQGLGVSPLHF	TGTGCCAGCAGCCAAACCACTGAACAGGGATTGGGCGTGTCACCCCTCCACTTT
TRBV4-1	.	TRBJ2-1	TRBD2	CASSQDRAGDNEQFF	TGCGCCAGCAGCCAAGATAGAGCGGGGGACAATGAGCAGTTCTTC
TRBV13	.	TRBJ1-5	TRBD1	CASSLEGPGTGLNQPQHF	TGTGCCAGCAGCTTAGAGGGGCCCGGGACAGGGTTGAATCAGCCCCAGCATTTT
TRBV7-8	.	TRBJ2-6	TRBD1	CASSLDREFSGANVLTF	TGTGCCAGCAGCTTGGACAGGGAGTTCTCTGGGGCCAACGTCCTGACTTTC
TRBV7-9	.	TRBJ2-7	.	CASSLDEDYEQYF	TGTGCCAGCAGCTTGGATGAAGACTACGAGCAGTACTTC
TRBV12-3/TRBV12-4	.	TRBJ1-1	.	CASKKGNTEAFF	TGTGCCAGCAAAAAGGGGAACACTGAAGCTTTCTTT
TRBV4-3	.	TRBJ1-4	.	CDSSQEGGMNEKLFF	TGCGACAGCAGCCAAGAAGGGGGGATGAATGAAAAACTGTTTTTT
TRBV7-2	few	TRBJ1-1	.	CASSGRDSRDTEAFF	TGTGCCAGCAGCGGCCGGGACTCCAGGGACACTGAAGCTTTCTTT
TRBV9	many	TRBJ2-7	.	CASSPRHFNEQYF	TGTGCCAGCAGCCCCAGACATTTTAACGAGCAGTACTTC
TRBV12-3/TRBV12-4	.	TRBJ1-1	.	CASSMGLEAFF	TGTGCCAGCTCGATGGGGTTGGAAGCTTTCTTT
TRBV12-3/TRBV12-4	.	TRBJ2-3	TRBD2	CASSPRGLAGTDTQYF	TGTGCCAGCAGCCCCCGGGGGCTAGCGGGTACAGATACGCAGTATTTT
TRBV12-3/TRBV12-4	few	TRBJ2-2	.	CASSYITALFF	TGTGCCAGCAGTTACATAACAGCGCTGTTTTTT
TRBV7-6	.	TRBJ1-1	.	CASSLGQSRAEAFF	TGTGCCAGCAGCTTAGGGCAGAGTAGGGCTGAAGCTTTCTTT
TRBV6-5	few	TRBJ2-7	.	CASRSWQAYEQYF	TGTGCCAGCAGAAGTTGGCAAGCCTACGAGCAGTACTTC